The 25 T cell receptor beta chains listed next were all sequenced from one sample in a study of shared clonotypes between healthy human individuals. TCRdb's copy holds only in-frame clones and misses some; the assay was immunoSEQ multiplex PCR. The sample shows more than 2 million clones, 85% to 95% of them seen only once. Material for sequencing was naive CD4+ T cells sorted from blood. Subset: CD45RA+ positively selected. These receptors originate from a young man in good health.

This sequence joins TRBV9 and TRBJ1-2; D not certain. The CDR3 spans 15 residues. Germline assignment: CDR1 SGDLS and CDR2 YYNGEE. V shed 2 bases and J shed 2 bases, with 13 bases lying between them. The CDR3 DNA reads TGTGCCAGCAGCGTCCTACAAGGGCAAAACTATGGCTACACCTTC. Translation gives CASSVLQGQNYGYTF.

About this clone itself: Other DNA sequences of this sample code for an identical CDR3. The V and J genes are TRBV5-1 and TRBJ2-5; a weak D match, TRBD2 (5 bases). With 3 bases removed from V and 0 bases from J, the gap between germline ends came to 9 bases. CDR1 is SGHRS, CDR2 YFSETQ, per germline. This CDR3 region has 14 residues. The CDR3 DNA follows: TGCGCCAGCAGCTCCAGCGGTAACCAAGAGACCCAGTACTTC. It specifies CASSSSGNQETQYF.

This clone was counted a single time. The CDR3 coding sequence is TGTGCCAGCCCGAACGGGGCCCGGTACACTGAAGCTTTCTTT. This gives the protein CASPNGARYTEAFF. The chain recombines TRBV7-2 with TRBJ1-1; D is perhaps TRBD1 (5 bases). In germline, CDR1 is SGHTA, CDR2 FQGNSA. The CDR3 extends over 14 amino acids. V lost 8 bases and J 3 bases, leaving 16 bases between the germline ends.

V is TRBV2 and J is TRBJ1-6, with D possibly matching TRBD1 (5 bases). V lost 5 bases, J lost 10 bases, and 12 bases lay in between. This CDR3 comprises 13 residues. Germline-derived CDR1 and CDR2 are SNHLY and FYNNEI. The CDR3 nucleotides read TGTGCCAGCAGTAGGGGAATAGGGTCACCCCTCCACTTT. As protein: CASSRGIGSPLHF.

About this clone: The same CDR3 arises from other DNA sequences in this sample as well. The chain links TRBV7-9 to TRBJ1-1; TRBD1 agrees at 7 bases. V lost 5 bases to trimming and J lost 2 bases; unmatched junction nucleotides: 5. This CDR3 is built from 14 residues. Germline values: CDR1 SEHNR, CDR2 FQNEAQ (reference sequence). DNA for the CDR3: TGTGCCAGCAGCCTCGGGACAGCTAACACTGAAGCTTTCTTT. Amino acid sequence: CASSLGTANTEAFF. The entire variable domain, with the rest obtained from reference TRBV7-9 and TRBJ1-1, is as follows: DTGVSQNPRHKITKRGQNVTFRCDPISEHNRLYWYRQTLGQGPEFLTYFQNEAQLEKSRLLSDRFSAERPKGSFSTLEIQRTEQGDSAMYLCASSLGTANTEAFFGQGTRLTVV.

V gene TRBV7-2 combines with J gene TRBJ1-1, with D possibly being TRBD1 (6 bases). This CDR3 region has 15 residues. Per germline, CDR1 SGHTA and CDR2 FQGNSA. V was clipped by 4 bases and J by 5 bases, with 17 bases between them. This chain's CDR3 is CASSSTGSLGTEAFF. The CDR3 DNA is TGTGCCAGCAGCTCTACAGGGTCCTTGGGGACTGAAGCTTTCTTT.

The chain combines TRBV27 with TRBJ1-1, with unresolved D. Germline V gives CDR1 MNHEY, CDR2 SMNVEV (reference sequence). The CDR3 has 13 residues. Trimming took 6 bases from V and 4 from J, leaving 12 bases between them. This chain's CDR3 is CASSQERGTEAFF. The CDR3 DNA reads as TGTGCCAGCAGCCAGGAACGGGGCACTGAAGCTTTCTTT.

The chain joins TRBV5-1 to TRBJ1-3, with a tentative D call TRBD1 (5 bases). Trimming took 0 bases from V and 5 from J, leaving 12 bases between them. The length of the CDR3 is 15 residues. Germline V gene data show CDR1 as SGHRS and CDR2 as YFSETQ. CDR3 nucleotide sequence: TGCGCCAGCAGCTTGGATCTGGGACCCAGAAACACCATATATTTT. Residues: CASSLDLGPRNTIYF.

DNA for the CDR3: TGTGCCAGCAGTTTCCTTAGCGGGACCCCGTATTTT. Its protein is CASSFLSGTPYF. The chain recombines TRBV27 with TRBJ2-3; 8 bases line up with TRBD2. The CDR3 has 12 residues. Per the germline V gene, CDR1 is MNHEY and CDR2 is SMNVEV (reference sequence). The junction had 7 bases not matched to a gene; V was cut back by 3 bases and J by 14 bases.

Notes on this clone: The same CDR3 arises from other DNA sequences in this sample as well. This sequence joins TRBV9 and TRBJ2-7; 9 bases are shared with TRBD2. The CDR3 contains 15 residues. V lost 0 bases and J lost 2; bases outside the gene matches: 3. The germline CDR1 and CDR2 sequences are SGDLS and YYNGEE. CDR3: CASSVEASGTYEQYF. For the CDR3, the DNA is TGTGCCAGCAGCGTAGAGGCTAGCGGGACCTACGAGCAGTACTTC.

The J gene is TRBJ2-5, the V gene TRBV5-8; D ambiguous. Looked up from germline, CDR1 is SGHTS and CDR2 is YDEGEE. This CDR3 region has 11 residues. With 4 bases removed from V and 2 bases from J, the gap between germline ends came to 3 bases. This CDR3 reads CASSAQETQYF. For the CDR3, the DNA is TGTGCCAGCAGCGCACAAGAGACCCAGTACTTC.

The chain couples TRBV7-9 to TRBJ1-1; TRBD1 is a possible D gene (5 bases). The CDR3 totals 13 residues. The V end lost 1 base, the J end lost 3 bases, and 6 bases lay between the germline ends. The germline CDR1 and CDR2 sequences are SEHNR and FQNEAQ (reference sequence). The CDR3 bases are TGTGCCAGCAGCTTAGTGGGGCACACTGAAGCTTTCTTT. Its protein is CASSLVGHTEAFF.

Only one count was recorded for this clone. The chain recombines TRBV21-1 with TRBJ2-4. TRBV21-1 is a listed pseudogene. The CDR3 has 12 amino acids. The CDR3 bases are TGTGCAGGGACCAGAACCAAAAACATTCAGTACTTC. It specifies CAGTRTKNIQYF.

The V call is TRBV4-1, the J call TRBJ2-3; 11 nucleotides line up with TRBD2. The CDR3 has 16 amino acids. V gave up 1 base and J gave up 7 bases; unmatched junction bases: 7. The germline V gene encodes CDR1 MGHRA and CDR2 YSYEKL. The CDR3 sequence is CASSQVIAGGPNTQYF. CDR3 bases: TGCGCCAGCAGCCAAGTCATAGCGGGAGGGCCAAATACGCAGTATTTT.

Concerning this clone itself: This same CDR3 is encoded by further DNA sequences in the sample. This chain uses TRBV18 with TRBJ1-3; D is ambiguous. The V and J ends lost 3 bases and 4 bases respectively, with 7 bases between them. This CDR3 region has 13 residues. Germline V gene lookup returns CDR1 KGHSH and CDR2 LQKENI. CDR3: CASSPSFGNTIYF. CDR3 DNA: TGTGCCAGCTCACCGAGCTTCGGAAACACCATATATTTT.

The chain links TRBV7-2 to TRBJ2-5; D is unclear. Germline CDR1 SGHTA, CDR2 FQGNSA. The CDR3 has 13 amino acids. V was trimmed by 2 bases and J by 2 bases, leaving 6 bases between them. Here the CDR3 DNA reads TGTGCCAGCAGCTTATCAGGACAAGAGACCCAGTACTTC. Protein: CASSLSGQETQYF.

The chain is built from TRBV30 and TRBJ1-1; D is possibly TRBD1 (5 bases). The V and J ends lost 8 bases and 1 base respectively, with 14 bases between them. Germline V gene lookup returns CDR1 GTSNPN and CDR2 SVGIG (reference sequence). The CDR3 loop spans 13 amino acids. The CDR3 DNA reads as TGTGCCGGAGCCGGGGGAACGAACACTGAAGCTTTCTTT. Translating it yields CAGAGGTNTEAFF.

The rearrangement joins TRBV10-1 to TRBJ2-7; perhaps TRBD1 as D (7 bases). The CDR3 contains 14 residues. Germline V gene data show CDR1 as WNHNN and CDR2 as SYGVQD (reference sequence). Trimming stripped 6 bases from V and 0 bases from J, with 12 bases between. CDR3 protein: CASSQGGSSYEQYF. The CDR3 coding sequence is TGCGCCAGCAGCCAGGGGGGATCCTCCTACGAGCAGTACTTC.

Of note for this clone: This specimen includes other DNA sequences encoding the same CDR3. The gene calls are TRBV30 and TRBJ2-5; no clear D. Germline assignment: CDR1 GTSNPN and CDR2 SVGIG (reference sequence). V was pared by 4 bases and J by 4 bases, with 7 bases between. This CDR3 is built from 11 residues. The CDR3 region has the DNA TGTGCCTGGACAGGCAGAGAGACCCAGTACTTC. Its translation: CAWTGRETQYF. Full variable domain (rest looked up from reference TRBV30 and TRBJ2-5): SQTIHQWPATLVQPVGSPLSLECTVEGTSNPNLYWYRQAAGRGLQLLFYSVGIGQISSEVPQNLSASRPQDRQFILSSKKLLLSDSGFYLCAWTGRETQYFGPGTRLLVL.

The CDR3 DNA reads as TGCAGCGTTGGTCAGGGGGTTGGCATTCAGTACTTC. Translated: CSVGQGVGIQYF. V is TRBV29-1 and J is TRBJ2-4, with TRBD1 matching over 7 bases. The germline V gene has CDR1 SQVTM and CDR2 ANQGSEA. The ends lost 4 bases at V and 9 bases at J; junction bases unmatched: 6. The CDR3 has 12 residues.

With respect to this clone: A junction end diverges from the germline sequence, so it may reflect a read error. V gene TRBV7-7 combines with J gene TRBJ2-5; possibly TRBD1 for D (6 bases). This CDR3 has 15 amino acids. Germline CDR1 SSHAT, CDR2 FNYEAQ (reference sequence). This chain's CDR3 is CASSLAGQSVETQYF. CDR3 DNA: TGTGCTAGCAGCTTAGCTGGACAGTCTGTAGAGACCCAGTACTTC.

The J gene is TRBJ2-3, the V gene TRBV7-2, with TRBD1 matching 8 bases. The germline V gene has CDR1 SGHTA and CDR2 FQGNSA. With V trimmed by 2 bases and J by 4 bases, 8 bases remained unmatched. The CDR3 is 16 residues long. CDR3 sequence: CASSLQAGGASDTQYF. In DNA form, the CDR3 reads TGTGCCAGCAGCTTACAGGCAGGGGGCGCCTCAGATACGCAGTATTTT.

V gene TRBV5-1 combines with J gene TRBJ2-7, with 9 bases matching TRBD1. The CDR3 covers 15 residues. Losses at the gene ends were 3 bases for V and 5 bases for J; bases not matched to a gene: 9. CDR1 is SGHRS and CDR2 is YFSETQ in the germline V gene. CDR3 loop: CASSSEGQGLNEQYF. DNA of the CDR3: TGCGCCAGCAGCTCCGAGGGACAGGGCTTGAACGAGCAGTACTTC.

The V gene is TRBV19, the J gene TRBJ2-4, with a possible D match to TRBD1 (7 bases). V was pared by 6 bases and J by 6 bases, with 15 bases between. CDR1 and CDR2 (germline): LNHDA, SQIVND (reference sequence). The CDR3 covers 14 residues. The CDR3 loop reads CASSPGTAGNIQYF. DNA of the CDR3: TGTGCCAGTAGCCCCGGGACAGCGGGAAACATTCAGTACTTC.

CDR3 sequence reads: CASSQTNTGELFF. CDR3 coding DNA: TGTGCCAGCAGCCAGACGAACACCGGGGAGCTGTTTTTT. V usage is TRBV7-9 and J usage is TRBJ2-2; no firm D call. Germline V gene sequence: CDR1 SEHNR, CDR2 FQNEAQ (reference sequence). This CDR3 region has 13 residues. The V end lost 5 bases, the J end lost 0 bases, and 4 bases lay between the germline ends.